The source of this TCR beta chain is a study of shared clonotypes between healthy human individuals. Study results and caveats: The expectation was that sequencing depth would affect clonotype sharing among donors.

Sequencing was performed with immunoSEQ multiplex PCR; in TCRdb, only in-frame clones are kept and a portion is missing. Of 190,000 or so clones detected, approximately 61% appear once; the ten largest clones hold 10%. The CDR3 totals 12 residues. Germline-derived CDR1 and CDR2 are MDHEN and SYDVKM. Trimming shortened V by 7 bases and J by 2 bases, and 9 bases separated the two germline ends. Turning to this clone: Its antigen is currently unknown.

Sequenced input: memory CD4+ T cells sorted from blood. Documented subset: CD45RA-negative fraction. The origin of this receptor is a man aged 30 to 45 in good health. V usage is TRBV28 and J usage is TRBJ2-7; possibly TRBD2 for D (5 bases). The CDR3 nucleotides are TGTGCCAGCACGAGCGGCCCCTACGAGCAGTACTTC. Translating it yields CASTSGPYEQYF. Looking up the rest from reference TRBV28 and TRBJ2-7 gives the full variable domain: DVKVTQSSRYLVKRTGEKVFLECVQDMDHENMFWYRQDPGLGLRLIYFSYDVKMKEKGDIPEGYSVSREKKERFSLILESASTNQTSMYLCASTSGPYEQYFGPGTRLTVT.